Listed below are T cell receptor beta chains from one sample, sequenced in a study of beta chain features in type 1 diabetes. Some clones are missing from TCRdb's copy, which holds only in-frame ones; the method was immunoSEQ multiplex PCR. The sample carries 130,000 or so clones, 7.5% to 9.5% recorded once. Source material: central memory CD4+ T cells from blood. The receptors here all came from a man between 25 and 39 years old with type 1 diabetes. Both conserved end residues are part of each CDR3. The D gene is left open where the match is weak. Part of the rows lack a size; the others show once, few, many or a class for expanded clones.

CDR3nt: TGTGCCAGCAGACTAGCGGGGACAGATACGCAGTATTTT
CDR3aa: CASRLAGTDTQYF
j_gene: TRBJ2-3
d_gene: TRBD2
abundance: few
v_gene: TRBV27

CDR3nt: TGCGCCAGCAGCTCGACGGGGAATGTGCATGAAAAACTGTTTTTT
CDR3aa: CASSSTGNVHEKLFF
j_gene: TRBJ1-4
d_gene: .
abundance: few
v_gene: TRBV4-3

CDR3nt: TGTGCCAGCGGGTTAGCGGGGATCCCCACAGATACGCAGTATTTT
CDR3aa: CASGLAGIPTDTQYF
j_gene: TRBJ2-3
d_gene: TRBD2
abundance: few
v_gene: TRBV28

CDR3nt: TGTGCCAGTAGTACCGCCTCCACGGGCACAGATACGCAGTATTTT
CDR3aa: CASSTASTGTDTQYF
j_gene: TRBJ2-3
d_gene: .
abundance: few
v_gene: TRBV19

CDR3nt: TGTGCCAGCAGTTTAGGGACAGGACGAAGCTCCTACGAGCAGTACTTC
CDR3aa: CASSLGTGRSSYEQYF
j_gene: TRBJ2-7
d_gene: TRBD1
abundance: .
v_gene: TRBV27

CDR3nt: TGTGCCAGCAGCATGGGACTGGCACAAGAAGCTTTCTTT
CDR3aa: CASSMGLAQEAFF
j_gene: TRBJ1-1
d_gene: .
abundance: .
v_gene: TRBV11-2

CDR3nt: TGTGCCTGGACCCCGCGGAGCGGGGGGGCCTGGGAGACCCAGTACTTC
CDR3aa: CAWTPRSGGAWETQYF
j_gene: TRBJ2-5
d_gene: TRBD2
abundance: .
v_gene: TRBV30

CDR3nt: TGTGCCAGCAGCGAACTAGCGGGGAGTTTATCGGGAGAGACCCAGTACTTC
CDR3aa: CASSELAGSLSGETQYF
j_gene: TRBJ2-5
d_gene: TRBD2
abundance: .
v_gene: TRBV7-9

CDR3nt: TGTGCCAGCAGTTACTCAGGAGTAACCTACGAGCAGTACTTC
CDR3aa: CASSYSGVTYEQYF
j_gene: TRBJ2-7
d_gene: .
abundance: few
v_gene: TRBV6-5

CDR3nt: TGTGCCAGCAGCTTAGGGGCAGCCGAGTACAATGAGCAGTTCTTC
CDR3aa: CASSLGAAEYNEQFF
j_gene: TRBJ2-1
d_gene: .
abundance: .
v_gene: TRBV11-2

CDR3nt: TGTGCCAGCAGCTTTACCGGGACAAGTAACATTCAGTACTTC
CDR3aa: CASSFTGTSNIQYF
j_gene: TRBJ2-4
d_gene: .
abundance: .
v_gene: TRBV5-6

CDR3nt: TGTGCCAGCAGCGTAGCTACAGGAACTAGCGGGGGGGAGACCCAGTACTTC
CDR3aa: CASSVATGTSGGETQYF
j_gene: TRBJ2-5
d_gene: TRBD2
abundance: .
v_gene: TRBV9

CDR3nt: TGCGCCAGCAGCTTGGGGGACTCTGTTGTTAATGAGCAGTTCTTC
CDR3aa: CASSLGDSVVNEQFF
j_gene: TRBJ2-1
d_gene: .
abundance: few
v_gene: TRBV5-1

CDR3nt: TGTGCCAGCTCCCCCTCTAGCGGGGGTTTCGGGGAGCAGTTCTTC
CDR3aa: CASSPSSGGFGEQFF
j_gene: TRBJ2-1
d_gene: TRBD2
abundance: .
v_gene: TRBV18

CDR3nt: TGCGCCAGCAGCTTGGACTATGCAACTAATGAAAAACTGTTTTTT
CDR3aa: CASSLDYATNEKLFF
j_gene: TRBJ1-4
d_gene: .
abundance: .
v_gene: TRBV5-1

CDR3nt: TGCAGCGCCAAAGGGGACAGCATCACTGAAGCTTTCTTT
CDR3aa: CSAKGDSITEAFF
j_gene: TRBJ1-1
d_gene: TRBD1
abundance: few
v_gene: TRBV29-1

CDR3nt: TGTGCCAGCTCACAGGGACAAGAGACCCAGTACTTC
CDR3aa: CASSQGQETQYF
j_gene: TRBJ2-5
d_gene: .
abundance: .
v_gene: TRBV9

CDR3nt: TGTGCCAGCAGCCTAACAGGGAATCAGCCCCAGCATTTT
CDR3aa: CASSLTGNQPQHF
j_gene: TRBJ1-5
d_gene: .
abundance: .
v_gene: TRBV6-5

CDR3nt: TGTGCCAGCAGTTTATCGTGGGGGCGGGGCTACACCTTC
CDR3aa: CASSLSWGRGYTF
j_gene: TRBJ1-2
d_gene: .
abundance: .
v_gene: TRBV27

CDR3nt: TGCGCCAGCAGCTTTTCCGCGGAGACCCAGTACTTC
CDR3aa: CASSFSAETQYF
j_gene: TRBJ2-5
d_gene: .
abundance: .
v_gene: TRBV5-1

CDR3nt: TGTGCCAGCAGCGTGCTGGACAGGGACTATGGCTACACCTTC
CDR3aa: CASSVLDRDYGYTF
j_gene: TRBJ1-2
d_gene: TRBD1
abundance: few
v_gene: TRBV7-9

CDR3nt: TGTGCCAGCAGCTTACCAGGAAGGGGGGAGACCCAGTACTTC
CDR3aa: CASSLPGRGETQYF
j_gene: TRBJ2-5
d_gene: .
abundance: few
v_gene: TRBV11-2

CDR3nt: TGTGCCAGCAGCGGAGGGACTAGCGGGGGAGGGATCCAGTACTTC
CDR3aa: CASSGGTSGGGIQYF
j_gene: TRBJ2-5
d_gene: TRBD2
abundance: .
v_gene: TRBV2

CDR3nt: TGTGCAAGTCGCCCCTCGGGGACTTTAGCCCAAGAGACCCAGTACTTC
CDR3aa: CASRPSGTLAQETQYF
j_gene: TRBJ2-5
d_gene: .
abundance: .
v_gene: TRBV12-2

CDR3nt: TGTGCCAGCAGTGAAGTGAAGGCGGTGAACACTGAAGCTTTCTTT
CDR3aa: CASSEVKAVNTEAFF
j_gene: TRBJ1-1
d_gene: .
abundance: few
v_gene: TRBV6-1

CDR3nt: TGTGCCAGCAGTTACCTTATAGGGGGGGACAAAAACATTCAGTACTTC
CDR3aa: CASSYLIGGDKNIQYF
j_gene: TRBJ2-4
d_gene: .
abundance: few
v_gene: TRBV6-5

CDR3nt: TGTGCCAGCAGCGTAGCTACAGCAGGGGAGGGCTATGGCTACACCTTC
CDR3aa: CASSVATAGEGYGYTF
j_gene: TRBJ1-2
d_gene: .
abundance: few
v_gene: TRBV9

CDR3nt: TGTGCCTGGAAGATCGCGGGACCCAAAGAGACCCAGTACTTC
CDR3aa: CAWKIAGPKETQYF
j_gene: TRBJ2-5
d_gene: .
abundance: .
v_gene: TRBV30

CDR3nt: TGTGCCAGCAGCTCTCAGACAGGCTTAAACACCGGGGAGCTGTTTTTT
CDR3aa: CASSSQTGLNTGELFF
j_gene: TRBJ2-2
d_gene: .
abundance: .
v_gene: TRBV5-4

CDR3nt: TGTGCCAGCAGACTCGACATCAACACTGAAGCTTTCTTT
CDR3aa: CASRLDINTEAFF
j_gene: TRBJ1-1
d_gene: .
abundance: .
v_gene: TRBV2

CDR3nt: TGTGCCAGCAGTTACTCCAGGGATGAGGCCAACGTCCTGACTTTC
CDR3aa: CASSYSRDEANVLTF
j_gene: TRBJ2-6
d_gene: .
abundance: .
v_gene: TRBV6-5

CDR3nt: TGTGCCAGCAGTTCATACAGGGGGACCGGGGAGCTGTTTTTT
CDR3aa: CASSSYRGTGELFF
j_gene: TRBJ2-2
d_gene: TRBD1
abundance: few
v_gene: TRBV28

CDR3nt: TGCGCCAGCAGCTTGACAGGGGCCGCCGCCTATTCACCCCTCCACTTT
CDR3aa: CASSLTGAAAYSPLHF
j_gene: TRBJ1-6
d_gene: TRBD1
abundance: few
v_gene: TRBV5-1

CDR3nt: TGTGCCAGCAGCTCCGGGACAGGGGTCCGCGAGCAGTACTTC
CDR3aa: CASSSGTGVREQYF
j_gene: TRBJ2-7
d_gene: TRBD1
abundance: few
v_gene: TRBV7-9

CDR3nt: TGTGCCAGCAGTGACTATTCCGCCCCAAATGAGCAGTTCTTC
CDR3aa: CASSDYSAPNEQFF
j_gene: TRBJ2-1
d_gene: .
abundance: few
v_gene: TRBV27

CDR3nt: TGTGCCAGCAGTTCCGGACTGGACTATGGCTACACCTTC
CDR3aa: CASSSGLDYGYTF
j_gene: TRBJ1-2
d_gene: .
abundance: .
v_gene: TRBV2

CDR3nt: TGCGCCAGCAGCCCGGCAAACCCGGACAGGGGTCCGTACTTC
CDR3aa: CASSPANPDRGPYF
j_gene: TRBJ2-7
d_gene: TRBD1
abundance: few
v_gene: TRBV5-1

CDR3nt: TGCAGCTCTCTGGGCGGGGAGAGCTCCTACAATGAGCAGTTCTTC
CDR3aa: CSSLGGESSYNEQFF
j_gene: TRBJ2-1
d_gene: .
abundance: few
v_gene: TRBV29-1

CDR3nt: TGTGCCAGCAGCCCTGGGGCTGGGACTTACACCGGGGAGCTGTTTTTT
CDR3aa: CASSPGAGTYTGELFF
j_gene: TRBJ2-2
d_gene: .
abundance: few
v_gene: TRBV7-9

CDR3nt: TGCAGCGGGGGGGGCGGGCAAGAGACCCAGTACTTC
CDR3aa: CSGGGGQETQYF
j_gene: TRBJ2-5
d_gene: .
abundance: few
v_gene: TRBV29-1

CDR3nt: TGTGCCAGCAGCCGAGACAGGGGCGAGACCCAGTACTTC
CDR3aa: CASSRDRGETQYF
j_gene: TRBJ2-5
d_gene: TRBD1
abundance: .
v_gene: TRBV7-9

CDR3nt: TGTGCCAGCACCCGAGCGGATAGCAATCAGCCCCAGCATTTT
CDR3aa: CASTRADSNQPQHF
j_gene: TRBJ1-5
d_gene: .
abundance: .
v_gene: TRBV28

CDR3nt: TGTGCCAGCAGCGCCCACGGGACAGGCGGGCGTGGCTACACCTTC
CDR3aa: CASSAHGTGGRGYTF
j_gene: TRBJ1-2
d_gene: TRBD1
abundance: few
v_gene: TRBV28

CDR3nt: TGTGCCAGCTCACCCCGGAGAGGGGGAAGTGACAATGAGCAGTTCTTC
CDR3aa: CASSPRRGGSDNEQFF
j_gene: TRBJ2-1
d_gene: .
abundance: .
v_gene: TRBV18

CDR3nt: TGCGCCAGCAGCCGAATCCCCGGGAACCAAGAGACCCAGTACTTC
CDR3aa: CASSRIPGNQETQYF
j_gene: TRBJ2-5
d_gene: .
abundance: few
v_gene: TRBV5-1

CDR3nt: TGTGCCAGCAGTGACGGCTATACGCAGTATTTT
CDR3aa: CASSDGYTQYF
j_gene: TRBJ2-3
d_gene: .
abundance: few
v_gene: TRBV6-4

CDR3nt: TGTGCCAGCAGCTTAGCTACTAGCGGGGGTTACGAGCAGTACTTC
CDR3aa: CASSLATSGGYEQYF
j_gene: TRBJ2-7
d_gene: TRBD2
abundance: few
v_gene: TRBV7-2

CDR3nt: TGTGCCAGCAGTTACGAGGCAGGGGCCACCTACGAGCAGTACTTC
CDR3aa: CASSYEAGATYEQYF
j_gene: TRBJ2-7
d_gene: .
abundance: few
v_gene: TRBV6-5

CDR3nt: TGCAGCGTTGCCCCCGGGACAGGGGTCGGTGAGACCCAGTACTTC
CDR3aa: CSVAPGTGVGETQYF
j_gene: TRBJ2-5
d_gene: TRBD1
abundance: few
v_gene: TRBV29-1

CDR3nt: TGTGCCAGCAGTGGGAACAGTGGCTATGGCTACACCTTC
CDR3aa: CASSGNSGYGYTF
j_gene: TRBJ1-2
d_gene: .
abundance: .
v_gene: TRBV2

CDR3nt: TGTGCCACCAGCAGAGATTTCACAGGCTCTGGAAACACCATATATTTT
CDR3aa: CATSRDFTGSGNTIYF
j_gene: TRBJ1-3
d_gene: .
abundance: few
v_gene: TRBV15